This T cell receptor beta chain was observed in a study of regulatory T cells in long-lasting Graves disease. Points from the study as a whole: The TCR repertoire of persistent Graves' patients was less diverse than that of newly diagnosed ones.

Germline values: CDR1 DFQATT, CDR2 SNEGSKA (reference sequence). This CDR3 is 12 amino acids long. V lost 5 bases and J lost 5, with 9 bases in between. HTBI primers from iRepertoire and Arm-PCR of CDR3 regions yielded the TCR beta libraries. TCRdb called the multiplex PCR reads again in MiXCR, with one record for every CDR3 protein. The table includes 300,000 to 350,000 distinct CDR3 sequences, about 20% detected once. This sample's time point: persistent/refractory GD, antithyroid drugs over 5 years with positive TRAb. RNA from PBMCs was the source of the TCR library. This clonotype was detected many times. Its specificity is not known.

This material consisted of peripheral blood mononuclear cells (PBMCs), taken when the disease was refractory, from a patient treated with antithyroid drugs. The source is a female donor with Graves disease. The V call is TRBV20-1, the J call TRBJ1-4; unclear D gene. CDR3 coding DNA: TGCAGTGCTTTCACATTGAATGAAAAACTGTTTTTT. As protein: CSAFTLNEKLFF.